Listed below are T cell receptor beta chains from one sample, sequenced in a study of T cell responses to AZD1222 COVID-19 vaccine. Assay: immunoSEQ multiplex PCR; the TCRdb copy retains only in-frame clones and omits some. This sample has some 110,000 clones; about 90% occur once, and the top ten carry roughly 8%. Here the sequenced sample was peripheral blood, taken 28 days after the second AZD1222 dose. The receptors were sampled from an adult who received the AZD1222 COVID-19 vaccine. Each CDR3 is given with its conserved first and last residue. A D gene is named only where the DNA matches it firmly. For some rows the clone size is stated as once, few or many, or as a class when expanded; others skip it.

d_call	v_call	j_call	clone_size	cdr3_aa	cdr3_nt
TRBD1	TRBV10-1	TRBJ2-1	.	CASRLLGQGTYNEQFF	TGCGCCAGCAGATTACTCGGACAGGGGACCTACAATGAGCAGTTCTTC
.	TRBV11-2	TRBJ1-4	.	CASSLDPQGLNEKLFF	TGTGCCAGCAGCTTAGACCCACAGGGACTTAATGAAAAACTGTTTTTT
.	TRBV6-5	TRBJ2-1	once	CASSYIGQGGEQFF	TGTGCCAGCAGCTACATAGGACAGGGAGGGGAGCAGTTCTTC
.	TRBV25-1	TRBJ2-1	.	CASSAGTTGEQFF	TGTGCCAGCAGTGCCGGGACGACGGGTGAGCAGTTCTTC
.	TRBV6-5	TRBJ2-5	.	CASRRNRDGAAQYF	TGTGCCAGCAGGAGGAACCGGGACGGCGCGGCCCAGTACTTC
.	TRBV5-6	TRBJ2-7	.	CASSLVGVEDEQYF	TGTGCCAGCAGCTTGGTGGGGGTTGAGGACGAGCAGTACTTC
TRBD1	TRBV30	TRBJ1-2	.	CAWNREGAWYGYTF	TGTGCCTGGAACAGGGAGGGGGCCTGGTATGGCTACACCTTC
.	TRBV7-2	TRBJ2-1	.	CASDPGSSYNEQFF	TGTGCCAGCGACCCCGGTAGCTCCTACAATGAGCAGTTCTTC
.	TRBV11-2	TRBJ2-5	.	CASSRSTEVQTQYF	TGTGCCAGCAGCCGCTCGACAGAGGTACAGACCCAGTACTTC
.	TRBV4-1	TRBJ1-5	.	CASSQVRDGNQPQHF	TGCGCCAGCAGCCAGGTAAGGGACGGTAATCAGCCCCAGCATTTT
.	TRBV18	TRBJ2-1	.	CASSRDYNEQFF	TGTGCCAGCTCACGGGACTACAATGAGCAGTTCTTC
.	TRBV4-1	TRBJ2-7	.	CASSLAGNQYEQYF	TGCGCCAGCAGCCTCGCAGGGAACCAATACGAGCAGTACTTC
.	TRBV7-6	TRBJ1-3	.	CASSFSGNTIYF	TGTGCCAGCAGCTTCTCTGGAAACACCATATATTTT
TRBD2	TRBV12-3/TRBV12-4	TRBJ2-2	.	CLASGVSGELFF	TGTTTAGCTAGCGGGGTGTCCGGGGAGCTGTTTTTT
.	TRBV4-3	TRBJ1-2	.	CASSLDSSGYTF	TGCGCCAGCAGCCTGGACTCATCTGGCTACACCTTC
.	TRBV7-3	TRBJ2-3	.	CASSLSGSDTQYF	TGTGCCAGCAGCTTAAGCGGGTCAGATACGCAGTATTTT
.	TRBV5-8	TRBJ1-2	.	CASSFMRGAGDGYTF	TGTGCCAGCAGCTTTATGCGGGGGGCCGGGGATGGCTACACCTTC
.	TRBV7-2	TRBJ2-1	once	CASSPWTNEQFF	TGTGCCAGCAGCCCGTGGACCAATGAGCAGTTCTTC
.	TRBV4-2	TRBJ2-7	.	CASSQDRDGQSSYEQYF	TGTGCCAGCAGCCAAGACCGGGACGGACAGAGCTCCTACGAGCAGTACTTC
.	TRBV9	TRBJ1-1	once	CASSGPLIGFETEAFF	TGTGCCAGCAGCGGACCCCTAATTGGGTTCGAGACTGAAGCTTTCTTT
.	TRBV7-3	TRBJ1-1	.	CASSSRGLGEAFF	TGTGCCAGCAGCTCCCGGGGGCTTGGTGAAGCTTTCTTT
.	TRBV18	TRBJ1-1	.	CASSPRSGSSNTEAFF	TGTGCCAGCTCACCCCGGAGTGGGAGTTCGAACACTGAAGCTTTCTTT
.	TRBV2	TRBJ1-1	.	CASRGPTEAFF	TGTGCCAGTCGGGGGCCCACTGAAGCTTTCTTT
TRBD1	TRBV3-1/TRBV3-2	TRBJ2-7	.	CASRDRGSYEQYF	TGTGCCAGTAGGGACAGGGGCTCCTACGAGCAGTACTTC
.	TRBV19	TRBJ1-1	.	CASGPGVGRLTEAFF	TGTGCCAGTGGTCCGGGGGTGGGAAGACTCACTGAAGCTTTCTTT
.	TRBV7-2	TRBJ2-7	.	CASSLVGLSQYF	TGTGCCAGCAGCTTAGTAGGGCTCAGCCAGTACTTC
.	TRBV7-9	TRBJ2-7	.	CASSLGPDYEQYF	TGTGCCAGCAGCTTAGGACCGGACTACGAGCAGTACTTC
TRBD1	TRBV6-5	TRBJ2-7	.	CASSYSGQGARYEQYF	TGTGCCAGCAGTTACTCGGGACAGGGGGCCAGGTACGAGCAGTACTTC
.	TRBV6-5	TRBJ1-1	.	CASSYRPRDEAFF	TGTGCCAGCAGTTACCGCCCCCGAGATGAAGCTTTCTTT
.	TRBV6-6	TRBJ1-1	.	CASSYEGLNTEAFF	TGTGCCAGCAGTTACGAGGGCCTCAACACTGAAGCTTTCTTT
.	TRBV11-2	TRBJ1-6	.	CASSSQTGPFSPLHF	TGTGCCAGCAGCTCGCAGACCGGGCCCTTCTCACCCCTCCACTTT
.	TRBV19	TRBJ1-1	.	CASSKTLSFSNTEAFF	TGTGCCAGTAGTAAGACCCTCTCTTTTAGTAACACTGAAGCTTTCTTT
.	TRBV10-1	TRBJ1-5	.	CAIQRGPQHF	TGCGCCATCCAACGCGGGCCCCAGCATTTT
TRBD1	TRBV6-5	TRBJ1-2	.	CAARGLLYGYTF	TGTGCCGCCAGGGGGCTTCTCTATGGCTACACCTTC
TRBD1	TRBV19	TRBJ1-3	.	CASRTGAQGNTIYF	TGTGCCAGTCGGACAGGGGCACAGGGAAACACCATATATTTT
TRBD1	TRBV11-3	TRBJ2-1	.	CASRGQAEGNEQFF	TGTGCCAGCAGGGGACAGGCCGAGGGCAATGAGCAGTTCTTC
TRBD2	TRBV18	TRBJ2-3	.	CASSPVRGGSTDTQYF	TGTGCCAGCTCACCAGTGCGGGGGGGGAGCACAGATACGCAGTATTTT
TRBD1	TRBV3-1/TRBV3-2	TRBJ1-5	.	CASSQEGDRGPFQPQHF	TGTGCCAGCAGCCAAGAAGGGGACAGGGGGCCATTTCAGCCCCAGCATTTT
TRBD1	TRBV19	TRBJ1-6	.	CASSSTGGASSPLHF	TGTGCCAGTAGTTCTACAGGGGGCGCAAGTTCACCCCTCCACTTT
.	TRBV7-9	TRBJ1-1	.	CASSLLGVLDEAFF	TGTGCCAGCAGCTTATTAGGGGTTCTAGATGAAGCTTTCTTT
.	TRBV7-2	TRBJ1-2	once	CASSLARHQHNYGYTF	TGTGCCAGCAGCTTAGCGCGACACCAACACAACTATGGCTACACCTTC
.	TRBV25-1	TRBJ2-1	.	CASSVTGWDEQFF	TGTGCCAGCAGTGTGACCGGTTGGGATGAGCAGTTCTTC
.	TRBV4-2	TRBJ2-5	.	CASSQEGWGSERETQYF	TGTGCCAGCAGCCAAGAAGGTTGGGGGAGCGAGAGAGAGACCCAGTACTTC
.	TRBV12-5	TRBJ2-5	.	CASGPLTTGTQYF	TGTGCTAGTGGCCCCCTCACCACGGGGACCCAGTACTTC
TRBD1	TRBV3-1/TRBV3-2	TRBJ1-1	.	CASKSAYGTGSTEAFF	TGTGCCAGCAAATCCGCGTACGGGACAGGGAGCACTGAAGCTTTCTTT
TRBD1	TRBV11-3	TRBJ2-2	.	CASSPGQGNTGELFF	TGTGCCAGCAGCCCCGGACAGGGTAACACCGGGGAGCTGTTTTTT
TRBD1	TRBV5-1	TRBJ2-7	.	CASSPGQGSYEQYF	TGCGCCAGCAGCCCGGGACAGGGGTCATACGAGCAGTACTTC
.	TRBV7-2	TRBJ1-5	.	CASSPTGRGDYSNQPQHF	TGTGCCAGCAGCCCGACGGGCAGGGGAGACTATAGCAATCAGCCCCAGCATTTT